This TCR beta chain derives from a study of blood T cell repertoires in COVID-19. Cohorts were assigned according to the clinical history that participants reported. Original processing notes: Counts of nucleated cells, estimated from reference gene primer amplification, were obtained. This table comes from immunoSEQ multiplex PCR, and its TCRdb copy is limited to in-frame clones, with some not included. The V and J calls and the clone size are those of that table, but D and trimming were determined from the DNA. Here the sample spans about 240,000 clones, approximately 90% being singletons. Losses at the gene ends were 2 bases for V and 4 bases for J; bases not matched to a gene: 4. Germline values: CDR1 KGHSH, CDR2 LQKENI. This CDR3 spans 14 amino acids.

The sequenced sample consisted of PBMCs or T cells enriched from blood (not recorded which). The chain is built from TRBV18 and TRBJ1-1; 7 nucleotides agree with TRBD1. This sequence originates from a young woman who had recovered from COVID-19. CDR3 DNA: TGTGCCAGCTCACCAAGGGACAGCCCCACTGAAGCTTTCTTT. Its protein is CASSPRDSPTEAFF.